The rows below give T cell receptor beta chains drawn from one sample of a study of post-analysis software for immune sequencing data. TCRdb ran MiXCR on the PCR reads and lists one entry per CDR3 protein. Among about 460,000 distinct CDR3 sequences listed, roughly 45% were seen once. Sequenced input: blood. The receptor source for this set is a girl aged 5 to 17 with multiple sclerosis. Each CDR3 is given without its conserved first and last residue. A D gene is named only where the DNA matches it firmly. The listing skips clone size in some rows; elsewhere it reads once, few, many or a size class.

clone_size: once; d_call: NA; v_call: TRBV7-2; cdr3_aa: ASSLDGAQY
clone_size: few; d_call: NA; v_call: TRBV7-2; cdr3_aa: ASSPTPPDTQY
clone_size: NA; d_call: TRBD2; v_call: TRBV11-2; cdr3_aa: ASSLSLAGGGDTQY
clone_size: few; d_call: TRBD2; v_call: TRBV20-1; cdr3_aa: STLTGLAGDNEQF
clone_size: once; d_call: NA; v_call: TRBV14; cdr3_aa: ASSPQGGHLISSGANVLT
clone_size: once; d_call: TRBD2; v_call: TRBV28; cdr3_aa: ASSFARGAGSGEQF
clone_size: few; d_call: TRBD2; v_call: TRBV6-5; cdr3_aa: ASSSLTSGSSETQY
clone_size: few; d_call: TRBD2; v_call: TRBV12-3/TRBV12-4; cdr3_aa: ASSRGLAGANEQF
clone_size: NA; d_call: NA; v_call: TRBV29-1; cdr3_aa: SVLPGHTSSYEQY
clone_size: NA; d_call: NA; v_call: TRBV28; cdr3_aa: ASSIGTKRGYT
clone_size: NA; d_call: NA; v_call: TRBV19; cdr3_aa: ASSPRRDREDTQY
clone_size: once; d_call: NA; v_call: TRBV5-1; cdr3_aa: ASSLALGKGDTQY
clone_size: NA; d_call: NA; v_call: TRBV6-1; cdr3_aa: ASIMPGADEQY
clone_size: NA; d_call: NA; v_call: TRBV19; cdr3_aa: ASSIASLASEQF
clone_size: NA; d_call: NA; v_call: TRBV19; cdr3_aa: ASSMTANEQF
clone_size: few; d_call: TRBD2; v_call: TRBV5-1; cdr3_aa: ASSLLAGNQETQY
clone_size: few; d_call: NA; v_call: TRBV12-3/TRBV12-4; cdr3_aa: ASSFRLAYEQY
clone_size: NA; d_call: NA; v_call: TRBV5-6; cdr3_aa: ASSWETRGGKNIQY
clone_size: once; d_call: TRBD2; v_call: TRBV7-9; cdr3_aa: ASSFPGRSSYNEQF
clone_size: NA; d_call: NA; v_call: TRBV7-3; cdr3_aa: ASSLEGQLYNEQF
clone_size: NA; d_call: NA; v_call: TRBV27; cdr3_aa: ASSSGRTSYEQY
clone_size: NA; d_call: NA; v_call: TRBV7-2; cdr3_aa: ASSLEGGTSYEQY
clone_size: NA; d_call: TRBD1; v_call: TRBV5-6; cdr3_aa: ASSLVIGTGRNTEAF
clone_size: NA; d_call: NA; v_call: TRBV28; cdr3_aa: ASSGSGGAYEQY
clone_size: few; d_call: NA; v_call: TRBV19; cdr3_aa: ASSGRTWLAKNIQY
clone_size: NA; d_call: NA; v_call: TRBV28; cdr3_aa: ASGHPTGESYGYT
clone_size: NA; d_call: NA; v_call: TRBV20-1; cdr3_aa: SASGAAHEQY
clone_size: NA; d_call: TRBD2; v_call: TRBV7-2; cdr3_aa: ASSLGGRTPDTQY
clone_size: NA; d_call: TRBD1; v_call: TRBV27; cdr3_aa: ASSPTKDREEKLF
clone_size: once; d_call: TRBD2; v_call: TRBV28; cdr3_aa: ASSLGSGSLNEQF
clone_size: NA; d_call: NA; v_call: TRBV5-1; cdr3_aa: ASSPEQGRRTEAF
clone_size: NA; d_call: NA; v_call: TRBV3-1; cdr3_aa: ASSEGYGELF
clone_size: NA; d_call: TRBD2; v_call: TRBV7-2; cdr3_aa: ASSLAERGTDTQY
clone_size: NA; d_call: TRBD2; v_call: TRBV7-3; cdr3_aa: ASSPSGGGSTDTQY
clone_size: NA; d_call: TRBD2; v_call: TRBV5-1; cdr3_aa: ASSLDTSGIREQF
clone_size: NA; d_call: NA; v_call: TRBV21-1; cdr3_aa: ASTRGADNEQF
clone_size: NA; d_call: TRBD2; v_call: TRBV19; cdr3_aa: ASSRRNSGTLTDTQY
clone_size: few; d_call: NA; v_call: TRBV20-1; cdr3_aa: SARADSRGTQY
clone_size: few; d_call: NA; v_call: TRBV7-2; cdr3_aa: ASSPYILDEQY
clone_size: NA; d_call: TRBD1; v_call: TRBV29-1; cdr3_aa: SVADRGFYNEQF
clone_size: few; d_call: TRBD2; v_call: TRBV5-6; cdr3_aa: ASSPPGGTREQF
clone_size: few; d_call: TRBD1; v_call: TRBV5-1; cdr3_aa: ASSYLGQGVFYEQY
clone_size: NA; d_call: TRBD2; v_call: TRBV15; cdr3_aa: ATSRPGTSVGNEQF
clone_size: few; d_call: NA; v_call: TRBV6-5; cdr3_aa: ASSPSTRGDTQY
clone_size: few; d_call: NA; v_call: TRBV7-2; cdr3_aa: ASSLNSGVYEKLF
clone_size: few; d_call: TRBD2; v_call: TRBV6-2/TRBV6-3; cdr3_aa: ASSYPPSGRTNEQF
clone_size: NA; d_call: NA; v_call: TRBV7-8; cdr3_aa: ASSLVRVEKPDGYT